This is a list of T cell receptor beta chains from one sample in a study of T cell changes during pregnancy in multiple sclerosis. Sequencing was performed with immunoSEQ multiplex PCR; in TCRdb, only in-frame clones are kept and a portion is missing. The sample consists of approximately 96,000 clones, about 91% of them appearing once. The sample in question was peripheral blood, obtained after pregnancy. The receptor source for this set is a female donor in good health, enrolled as a control in a pregnancy study. Each CDR3 is given with its conserved first and last residue. D genes are given only for firm matches. Clone size is shown for a subset of rows, as once, few, many or a class of expanded clone.

J gene | V gene | clone size | D gene | CDR3 protein | CDR3 DNA
TRBJ2-7 | TRBV2 | once | TRBD2 | CACRTSGYEQYF | TGTGCCTGTAGGACTAGCGGCTACGAGCAGTACTTC
TRBJ2-7 | TRBV18 | few | TRBD1 | CASSGQGGEQYF | TGTGCCAGCTCCGGACAGGGAGGCGAGCAGTACTTC
TRBJ2-7 | TRBV6-1 | once | TRBD1 | CASSPRDRGHYEQYF | TGTGCCAGCAGTCCCCGGGACAGGGGGCACTACGAGCAGTACTTC
TRBJ1-5 | TRBV6-1 | . | . | CATLEGGNQPQHF | TGTGCCACCCTCGAGGGGGGGAACCAGCCCCAGCATTTT
TRBJ1-5 | TRBV6-5 | . | TRBD1 | CASSDRGLQPQHF | TGTGCCAGCAGCGACAGGGGGCTTCAGCCCCAGCATTTT
TRBJ1-2 | TRBV18 | once | TRBD1 | CASSPPGQGTLNYGYTF | TGTGCCAGCTCACCACCGGGACAGGGGACACTTAACTATGGCTACACCTTC
TRBJ2-1 | TRBV27 | . | . | CASSYSAGGEQFF | TGTGCCAGCAGTTACTCCGCCGGGGGTGAGCAGTTCTTC
TRBJ2-3 | TRBV18 | once | TRBD2 | CASSLRTRGTDTQYF | TGTGCCAGCTCACTAAGGACTAGGGGCACAGATACGCAGTATTTT
TRBJ1-2 | TRBV6-5 | . | . | CASSSRQYLYGYTF | TGTGCCAGCAGTTCCCGACAGTATCTCTATGGCTACACCTTC
TRBJ2-7 | TRBV4-1 | . | TRBD1 | CASRGQASYEQYF | TGCGCCAGCAGGGGACAGGCGTCCTACGAGCAGTACTTC
TRBJ2-3 | TRBV7-9 | . | . | CASSLLGGEDTQYF | TGTGCCAGCAGCTTGTTGGGAGGAGAAGATACGCAGTATTTT
TRBJ1-1 | TRBV11-3 | . | . | CASSLEEGREAFF | TGTGCCAGCAGCTTAGAGGAGGGACGTGAAGCTTTCTTT
TRBJ1-2 | TRBV15 | . | . | CATKKSSNYGYTF | TGTGCCACCAAAAAATCGTCTAACTATGGCTACACCTTC
TRBJ1-1 | TRBV7-9 | . | TRBD1 | CATRPTGGSPRTEAFF | TGTGCCACCCGGCCTACAGGGGGGTCTCCGAGAACTGAAGCTTTCTTT
TRBJ2-3 | TRBV2 | once | . | CASGGLTDTQYF | TGTGCCAGCGGAGGGCTCACAGATACGCAGTATTTT
TRBJ1-1 | TRBV14 | few | TRBD1 | CASSPLPAGQGNTEAFF | TGTGCCAGCAGCCCCCTCCCCGCGGGACAGGGGAACACTGAAGCTTTCTTT
TRBJ2-3 | TRBV7-9 | few | . | CASSLNQGRGGADTQYF | TGTGCCAGCAGCTTAAATCAGGGGAGAGGAGGTGCAGATACGCAGTATTTT
TRBJ2-1 | TRBV7-9 | . | . | CASSPEQFF | TGTGCCAGCAGTCCGGAGCAGTTCTTC
TRBJ2-7 | TRBV7-6 | once | TRBD1 | CASSLVQAGTGVNEQYF | TGTGCCAGCAGCTTAGTCCAAGCCGGGACAGGGGTAAACGAGCAGTACTTC
TRBJ1-1 | TRBV4-1 | . | . | CASSQDLVGFTEAFF | TGCGCCAGCAGCCAAGATTTGGTCGGGTTCACTGAAGCTTTCTTT
TRBJ2-5 | TRBV7-8 | . | TRBD1 | CASSPSAGQGLSETQYF | TGTGCCAGCAGCCCATCGGCTGGACAGGGTTTATCAGAGACCCAGTACTTC
TRBJ1-2 | TRBV10-3 | . | . | CAIIKGGLANYGYTF | TGTGCCATCATCAAGGGCGGGCTGGCAAACTATGGCTACACCTTC
TRBJ1-5 | TRBV6-1 | . | . | CASSEGRGPNQPQHF | TGTGCCAGCAGTGAAGGGCGGGGGCCGAATCAGCCCCAGCATTTT
TRBJ2-7 | TRBV7-2 | . | TRBD1 | CASSFTGAAEQYF | TGTGCCAGCAGCTTTACAGGGGCTGCCGAGCAGTACTTC
TRBJ2-1 | TRBV9 | few | . | CASSVFRRGDTYNEQFF | TGTGCCAGCAGCGTGTTCCGGCGGGGTGATACCTACAATGAGCAGTTCTTC
TRBJ2-5 | TRBV7-2 | . | . | CASSFGVETQYF | TGTGCCAGCAGCTTCGGGGTAGAGACCCAGTACTTC
TRBJ2-7 | TRBV6-1 | . | TRBD2 | CASNRGLAGEAGQYF | TGTGCCAGCAACCGGGGACTAGCGGGGGAAGCCGGGCAGTACTTC
TRBJ2-1 | TRBV7-2 | . | TRBD2 | CASSLALLAGGAYNEQFF | TGTGCCAGCAGCTTAGCGCTCCTAGCGGGGGGCGCGTACAATGAGCAGTTCTTC
TRBJ2-1 | TRBV6-1 | . | TRBD2 | CASRGTGGNEQFF | TGTGCCAGCAGAGGCACGGGAGGGAATGAGCAGTTCTTC
TRBJ1-2 | TRBV10-1 | . | . | CASSRGRSYGYTF | TGCGCCAGCTCCAGGGGTAGATCGTATGGCTACACCTTC
TRBJ1-2 | TRBV5-4 | . | TRBD1 | CASSLMTDRDLYGYTF | TGTGCCAGCAGCTTGATGACCGACAGGGACCTCTATGGCTACACCTTC
TRBJ2-1 | TRBV28 | . | TRBD2 | CASSGEGTSGSYEQFF | TGTGCCAGCAGTGGAGAAGGGACTAGCGGGAGCTATGAGCAGTTCTTC
TRBJ2-4 | TRBV2 | . | TRBD1 | CASSPTGRQNIQYF | TGTGCCAGCAGCCCGACAGGGCGCCAAAACATTCAGTACTTC
TRBJ2-7 | TRBV9 | . | TRBD2 | CASSLSGGALGHEQYF | TGTGCCAGCAGCCTCAGCGGGGGGGCCCTGGGGCACGAGCAGTACTTC
TRBJ2-7 | TRBV7-2 | once | . | CASSLAAGKGYEQYF | TGTGCCAGCAGCTTAGCGGCGGGAAAGGGATACGAGCAGTACTTC
TRBJ1-2 | TRBV15 | . | TRBD1 | CATSRGEQGAHGYTF | TGTGCCACCAGCAGGGGGGAACAGGGGGCGCATGGCTACACCTTC
TRBJ2-3 | TRBV30 | . | . | CAWDISGDTQYF | TGTGCCTGGGATATCTCAGGAGATACGCAGTATTTT
TRBJ1-4 | TRBV28 | once | TRBD1 | CASSLPGTGLLFF | TGTGCCAGCAGTTTACCCGGGACAGGTTTGTTGTTTTTT
TRBJ1-1 | TRBV18 | . | . | CASSLQDTEAFF | TGTGCCAGCTCACTACAGGACACTGAAGCTTTCTTT
TRBJ1-5 | TRBV19 | . | TRBD1 | CASSHPDRGRHSNQPQHF | TGTGCCAGTAGTCATCCGGACAGGGGCCGTCATAGCAATCAGCCCCAGCATTTT
TRBJ2-7 | TRBV5-3 | . | TRBD2 | CARSYFQREVSYEQYF | TGTGCCAGAAGCTACTTCCAGCGGGAGGTCTCCTACGAGCAGTACTTC
TRBJ1-2 | TRBV5-4 | . | . | CASSRGPRTLGGYTF | TGTGCCAGCAGCAGAGGGCCCAGGACTCTCGGTGGCTACACCTTC
TRBJ2-3 | TRBV9 | . | . | CASSVVTGVTDTQYF | TGTGCCAGCAGCGTAGTTACGGGGGTCACAGATACGCAGTATTTT
TRBJ2-5 | TRBV9 | . | . | CASSAGGGEETQYF | TGTGCCAGCAGCGCAGGAGGGGGGGAAGAGACCCAGTACTTC
TRBJ1-1 | TRBV7-2 | few | TRBD1 | CASSLRTGWEGEAFF | TGTGCCAGCAGCCTCCGGACAGGGTGGGAAGGAGAAGCTTTCTTT